The TCR beta chain described here comes from a study of T cells in Graves' hyperthyroidism and ophthalmopathy (dated by TCRdb to the late 2010s). Regarding the complete study: Peripheral blood was collected at initial diagnosis, before any treatment. To identify distinguishing TCR V-J signatures, a discovery cohort of 90 to 100 patients was used, comprising some 43 with Graves' ophthalmopathy and 57 with stable Graves' hyperthyroidism. Prospective prediction of ophthalmopathy was tested in an independent validation cohort of 18 to 20 hyperthyroidism patients and around 16 patients who later progressed to ophthalmopathy. The 100 discovery patients were randomly split 7:3 into training and test sets. In addition, the study compared T-cell repertoires in thyroid tissue and in blood from about 6 Graves' hyperthyroidism patients. After sampling, hyperthyroidism patients received methimazole starting at 30 mg daily, and ophthalmopathy patients received high-dose intravenous methylprednisolone. TCR Vbeta CDR3 sequencing of some 140 peripheral blood samples (under 45 ophthalmopathy, 75 to 85 hyperthyroidism and around 17 progressor patients) is reported in the paper. What the study reported, not specific to this receptor: During validation, the model predicted progression to ophthalmopathy a median of about 6.5 months ahead of onset, with 60% to 71% sensitivity and about 72% specificity. No statistical method was used to fix the sample size in advance, and group allocation was not hidden from the investigators. A model built on a 13 V-J signature distinguished ophthalmopathy from stable hyperthyroidism, reaching approximately 89% sensitivity and about 81% specificity in cross-validation and 80%/75% in testing. Most expanded thyroid clonotypes (frequency above 0.001) were also found in blood, which suggests that blood repertoires may mirror thyroid immune responses.

V is shortened by 0 bases, J by 9 bases, and the region joining them spans 9 bases. Including cysteine and phenylalanine, the CDR3 has 14 amino acids. The DNA shown is the 42-base CDR3, in frame from base 1. Taken from the germline V gene (reference sequence), the CDR1 and CDR2 loops are MNHEY and SMNVEV. The sample holds a few counts of this clonotype. Its antigen remains undetermined. No base quality information exists; no much larger clone differs at one position. Ophthalmopathy patients had moderately to severely active disease, Clinical Activity Score of at least 3, NOSPECS grade of at least 4, and duration under 3 months. Any patient with an uncontrolled infection, another autoimmune disease, pregnancy or lactation was excluded. Diagnoses relied on clinical symptoms, serum thyroxine and TRAb, thyroid ultrasound and orbital computed tomography. PBMCs were separated from 10 ml of fresh peripheral blood using Ficoll-Paque density gradient centrifugation. Total RNA was extracted using Trizol reagent, and RNA quality was assessed on an Agilent 2100 Bioanalyzer.

The TCR beta CDR3 regions were amplified from the RNA transcripts. The TCR CDR3 was subjected to a first round of RT-PCR using the HTBI primer set and the Qiagen OneStep RT-PCR kit. Libraries were constructed in a second round of multiplex PCR, after which size selection and purification were carried out. Sequencing of the libraries was done on an Illumina HiSeq2000 using paired-end 100 bp reads. The study's own analysis went as follows. SOAPnuke was used to process the raw data, removing reads that contained adapters or uncalled bases, had a mean Phred below 15, or lacked an exact match to the constant primer or identifier. COPE v1.2.5 was used to merge the high-quality paired reads, and each unique nucleotide sequence was defined as a clonotype. Clonotypes were aligned to IMGT TRBV, TRBD and TRBJ reference segments using MiTCR v1.1. The analysis was restricted to V-J combinations with a frequency above 0.0001, which together covered 99% to 99.2% of the repertoires. The TCS score was defined as the ratio of F50 (clonal expansion) to E x V (chaos), calculated using BLOSUM62-based TCRdist between CDR3 peptides within each V-J. Welch's t-statistics and random forest reduced 500 to 550 V-J features to 13, which were used in a naive Bayes classifier (R e1071). Starting from the raw public reads, TCRdb applied fastp trimming at Q25, assembled clones with MiXCR and retained in-frame beta chains. Here each entry gathers all rows of one CDR3 protein and keeps the most common genes and DNA. None of the V and J calls come from the authors' own analysis; TCRdb made them. This sample is represented by 400,000 to 550,000 distinct CDR3 sequences; 24% of them were singletons. Of the sample, approximately 10% falls within the top ten clones.

The material sequenced was blood. The receptor chain draws on TRBV27 and TRBJ1-6; D gene: possibly TRBD1, on 5 matching bases. The origin of this receptor is a young woman with Graves' ophthalmopathy. In nucleotide form, the sequence is TGTGCCAGCAGTTTATCGGGGCTGGTTTCACCCCTCCACTTT. Translation gives CASSLSGLVSPLHF.